Listed below are T cell receptor beta chains from one sample, sequenced in a study of T cell responses to AZD1222 COVID-19 vaccine. Generated by immunoSEQ multiplex PCR, the TCRdb table keeps only in-frame clones and is missing some. The top ten clones hold around 7.5% of a sample with about 60,000 clones, 84% of them seen once. Specimen: peripheral blood, collected on day 0 of AZD1222 vaccination. The receptors shown here come from an adult in good health. The CDR3 runs from the conserved cysteine through the conserved F or W.

j_call	v_call	cdr3_aa
TRBJ2-7	TRBV10-1	CASSERGGTANRKSYEQYF
TRBJ1-5	TRBV2	CASNGRQPNQPQHF
TRBJ1-2	TRBV5-4	CASSMRGNGYTF
TRBJ2-7	TRBV4-1	CASSQEGSARRYEQYF
TRBJ1-2	TRBV29-1	CSVLQGGSGYTF
TRBJ1-1	TRBV7-2	CASSGTVNTEAFF
TRBJ1-5	TRBV4-1	CASSQVITQPQHF
TRBJ1-2	TRBV10-3	CAISLLGERYTF
TRBJ1-5	TRBV4-1	CASSQRGRSNQPQHF
TRBJ1-2	TRBV11-2	CASSFIGKQYGYTF
TRBJ2-3	TRBV5-6	CASSLALAGTPRTQYF
TRBJ2-7	TRBV12-3/TRBV12-4	CASSLVAPHEQYF
TRBJ1-1	TRBV6-5	CASSYSGDRAFF
TRBJ2-1	TRBV19	CASSITGVREQFF
TRBJ1-1	TRBV15	CATSRERTGAVNTEAFF
TRBJ2-1	TRBV19	CASSIGIYGYNEQFF
TRBJ1-5	TRBV6-5	CASTPGDQPQHF
TRBJ2-7	TRBV18	CASSPQTVSYEQYF
TRBJ2-4	TRBV11-3	CASSLAGGEKNIQYF
TRBJ2-2	TRBV9	CASRGRDGYTGELFF
TRBJ1-3	TRBV7-2	CASSLVGGVISGNTIYF
TRBJ2-7	TRBV3-1/TRBV3-2	CASSQGTGAYEQYF
TRBJ2-5	TRBV13	CASSLGAEETQYF
TRBJ1-1	TRBV19	CASSMVDRETEAFF
TRBJ2-5	TRBV7-2	CASSSWADSKETQYF
TRBJ1-1	TRBV6-6	CASSLGRPTEAFF
TRBJ1-2	TRBV6-5	CASSYSGGVRVGYTF
TRBJ1-4	TRBV25-1	CASSEYPGMATNEKLFF
TRBJ2-7	TRBV7-2	CASSYGKKTYEQYF
TRBJ2-7	TRBV5-6	CASSHRYEQYF
TRBJ1-5	TRBV30	CAWSVDHNQPQHF
TRBJ2-3	TRBV7-9	CASSFIRDTDTQYF
TRBJ2-3	TRBV27	CASRTSGGFTDTQYF
TRBJ1-1	TRBV27	CASRVKKNTEAFF
TRBJ1-2	TRBV5-1	CASSLGQGASGYTF
TRBJ1-2	TRBV28	CASSPPGSRGYTF
TRBJ1-1	TRBV11-2	CASSLQVNTEAFF
TRBJ2-5	TRBV4-3	CASSQDNRRGETQYF
TRBJ2-7	TRBV18	CASSPQDISYEQYF
TRBJ2-3	TRBV5-1	CASSGSTDTQYF
TRBJ2-7	TRBV5-1	CASSLRDRVGEQYF
TRBJ1-5	TRBV21-1	CATGQVKDRHNQPQHF
TRBJ1-4	TRBV27	CASKEELANEKLFF
TRBJ1-5	TRBV2	CASTVDRALGNQPQHF
TRBJ1-4	TRBV7-2	CASSLGVPNEKLFF
TRBJ1-2	TRBV7-2	CASSQQGNSYGYTF
TRBJ2-7	TRBV27	CASAPGSGGQSLWNEQYF
TRBJ1-6	TRBV6-1	CASSDGWGSNSPLHF
TRBJ2-7	TRBV2	CAGGGTLTYEQYF
TRBJ1-2	TRBV4-1	CASSHRGGNPNYGYTF